This T cell receptor beta chain emerged from a study of follicular helper T cells after annual influenza vaccination. Notes on the study in general: Day 7 ICOS+CD38+ clones were most often found later in ICOS-CD38- cTfh cells. Successive annual vaccinations recalled a recurrent oligoclonal ICOS+CD38+ cTfh response with influenza-specific clonotypes.

Time point reported: 2014-2015 season, 7 days after vaccination. Looked up from germline, CDR1 is SGHRS and CDR2 is YFSETQ. The V segment lost 4 bases and the J segment 0 bases; nucleotides outside the gene matches: 3. The CDR3 is 15 residues long. A remark on this clone: Antigen specificity is unknown.

Sequencing was performed with immunoSEQ multiplex PCR; in TCRdb, only in-frame clones are kept and a portion is missing. Among several thousand clones listed, around four fifths were seen once. The starting material was CXCR5+ CD38- circulating T follicular helper cells from blood, obtained 7 days after influenza vaccination. Subset of the sample: circulating Tfh, non-naive CD4+CXCR5+PD-1+ (ICOS+CD38+ or ICOS-CD38-). This clonotype was obtained from an adult who received the influenza vaccine. The chain carries TRBV5-1 and TRBJ2-2; 7 bases align to TRBD1. CDR3 loop: CASSPGQPNTGELFF. The CDR3 coding sequence is TGCGCCAGCAGCCCGGGACAGCCGAACACCGGGGAGCTGTTTTTT.